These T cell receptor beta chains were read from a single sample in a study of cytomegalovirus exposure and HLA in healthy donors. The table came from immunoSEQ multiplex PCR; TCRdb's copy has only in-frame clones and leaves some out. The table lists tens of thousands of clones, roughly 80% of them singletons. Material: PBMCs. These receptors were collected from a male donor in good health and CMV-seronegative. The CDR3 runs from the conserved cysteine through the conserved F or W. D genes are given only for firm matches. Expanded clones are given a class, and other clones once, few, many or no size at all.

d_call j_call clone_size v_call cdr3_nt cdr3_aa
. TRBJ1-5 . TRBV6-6 TGTGCCAGCAGTTCCGCGGGGTCTACGAATCAGCCCCAGCATTTT CASSSAGSTNQPQHF
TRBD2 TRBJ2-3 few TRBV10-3 TGTGCCATCACCGCTGGACTAGCGGGGGGCACAGATACGCAGTATTTT CAITAGLAGGTDTQYF
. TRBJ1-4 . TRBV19 TGTGCCAGTAGCGCTAGACCAGCGACTAATGAAAAACTGTTTTTT CASSARPATNEKLFF
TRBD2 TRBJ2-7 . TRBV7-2 TGTGCCAGCAGCTTTCGGACTAGCGGGGGGATATTAAGCTCCTACGAGCAGTACTTC CASSFRTSGGILSSYEQYF
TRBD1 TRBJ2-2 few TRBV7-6 TGTGCCAGCAGCTTGTTTGGGACAGGGAACACCGGGGAGCTGTTTTTT CASSLFGTGNTGELFF
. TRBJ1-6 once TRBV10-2 TGCGCCAGCAGTGTCACCAGGGGTCATAATTCACCCCTCCACTTT CASSVTRGHNSPLHF
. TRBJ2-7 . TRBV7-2 TGTGCCAGCAGCTTAACATCCCCGGGTGCTGGAGGAGTAAGCTTC CASSLTSPGAGGVSF
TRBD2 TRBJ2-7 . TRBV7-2 TGTGCCAGCAGCTTTGTTCCTAGCGGGAGCTACGAGCAGTACTTC CASSFVPSGSYEQYF
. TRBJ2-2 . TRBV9 TGTGCCAGCAGCCAGGGAAACGGGGAGCTGTTTTTT CASSQGNGELFF
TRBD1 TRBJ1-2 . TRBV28 TGTGCCAGCAGTGCCGGGACAGGGGATGGAGGATCTAACTATGGCTACACCTTC CASSAGTGDGGSNYGYTF
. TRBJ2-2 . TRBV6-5 TGTGCCAGCAGTTACAGTCACGGGAACACCGGGGAGCTGTTTTTT CASSYSHGNTGELFF
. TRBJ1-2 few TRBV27 TGTGCCAGCAGTTTCCAGAGGGGGAACTATGGCTACACCTTC CASSFQRGNYGYTF
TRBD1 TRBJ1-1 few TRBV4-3 TGCGCCAGCAGCCGCGAAAGGAGGACAGGTAATGAAGCTTTCTTT CASSRERRTGNEAFF
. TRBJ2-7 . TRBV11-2 TGTGCCAGCAGCTCCGCGGGGCTAACCTACGAGCAGTACTTC CASSSAGLTYEQYF
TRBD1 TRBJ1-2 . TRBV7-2 TGTGCCAGCAGCTTAGGGACAGGGGGCGATGGCTACACCTTC CASSLGTGGDGYTF
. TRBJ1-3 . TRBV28 TGTGCCAGCAGTTTTAGAACAGACTCTGGAAACACCATATATTTT CASSFRTDSGNTIYF
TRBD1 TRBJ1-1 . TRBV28 TGTGCCAGCAGGTCTGGGACAGGGACTGAAGCTTTCTTT CASRSGTGTEAFF
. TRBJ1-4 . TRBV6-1 TGTGCCAGCAGTGAAAGCACAGTGTATGGGAAACTGTTTTTT CASSESTVYGKLFF
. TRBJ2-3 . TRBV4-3 TGCGCCAGCAGCCAAGCTGCCCCCGGGAACGGAGCAGATACGCAGTATTTT CASSQAAPGNGADTQYF
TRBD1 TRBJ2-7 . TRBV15 TGTGCCACCAGCACCAAGACAGGGTTTAATGTTTACGAGCAGTACTTC CATSTKTGFNVYEQYF
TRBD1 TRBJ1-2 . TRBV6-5 TGTGCCAGCAGCGAAAGGACAGGGGGCTGGTGGGGCTACACCTTC CASSERTGGWWGYTF
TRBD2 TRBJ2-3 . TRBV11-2 TGTGCCAGCCGACCGGGGGTAGCGGGAGGAGCAGATACGCAGTATTTT CASRPGVAGGADTQYF
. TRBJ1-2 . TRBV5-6 TGTGCCAGCAGCTTGGGTATTTCGGGGGGATACTATGGCTACACCTTC CASSLGISGGYYGYTF
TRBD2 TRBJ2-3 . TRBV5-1 TGCGCCAGCAGCTTCGTGGGGGCCACAGGGGTAGCGGGGGGCACAGATACGCAGTATTTT CASSFVGATGVAGGTDTQYF
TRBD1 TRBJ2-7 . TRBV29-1 TGCAGCGTGCTGGGGGACAGGGGACCCTACGAGCAGTACTTC CSVLGDRGPYEQYF
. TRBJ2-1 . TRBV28 TGTGCCAGCAGCTCAACAGGGCCCGGGTTCTTC CASSSTGPGFF
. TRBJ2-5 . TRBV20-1 TGCAGTGCGCCTCGGGGGGAGACCCAGTACTTC CSAPRGETQYF
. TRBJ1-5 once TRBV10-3 TGTGCCATCAGGGGCAGCCTCGAGAATCAGCCCCAGCATTTT CAIRGSLENQPQHF
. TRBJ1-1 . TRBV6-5 TGTGCCAGCAGTTACCGTAACACTGAAGCTTTCTTT CASSYRNTEAFF
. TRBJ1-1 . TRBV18 TGTGCCAGCTCACCCGGACAGTGGACGACTGAAGCTTTCTTT CASSPGQWTTEAFF
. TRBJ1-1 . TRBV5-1 TGCGCCAGCAGCTTCCGGAGAGACAACACTGAAGCTTTCTTT CASSFRRDNTEAFF
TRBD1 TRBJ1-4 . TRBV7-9 TGTGCCAGCAGCTACCGGGACAGGGGGGACGAAAAACTGTTTTTT CASSYRDRGDEKLFF
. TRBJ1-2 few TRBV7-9 TGTGCCAGCAGCTTAGATAGAAATGGCTACACCTTC CASSLDRNGYTF
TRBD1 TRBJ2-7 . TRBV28 TGTGCCAGCAGTTTATCCCACGGGACAGGGCAGGCCTCGGGCGAGCAGTACTTC CASSLSHGTGQASGEQYF
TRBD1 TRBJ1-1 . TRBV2 TGTGCCAGCAACCAAGACAGGGGAGAAGCTTTCTTT CASNQDRGEAFF
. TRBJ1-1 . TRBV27 TGTGCCAGCGCGGTCGGAGTGAACACTGAAGCTTTCTTT CASAVGVNTEAFF